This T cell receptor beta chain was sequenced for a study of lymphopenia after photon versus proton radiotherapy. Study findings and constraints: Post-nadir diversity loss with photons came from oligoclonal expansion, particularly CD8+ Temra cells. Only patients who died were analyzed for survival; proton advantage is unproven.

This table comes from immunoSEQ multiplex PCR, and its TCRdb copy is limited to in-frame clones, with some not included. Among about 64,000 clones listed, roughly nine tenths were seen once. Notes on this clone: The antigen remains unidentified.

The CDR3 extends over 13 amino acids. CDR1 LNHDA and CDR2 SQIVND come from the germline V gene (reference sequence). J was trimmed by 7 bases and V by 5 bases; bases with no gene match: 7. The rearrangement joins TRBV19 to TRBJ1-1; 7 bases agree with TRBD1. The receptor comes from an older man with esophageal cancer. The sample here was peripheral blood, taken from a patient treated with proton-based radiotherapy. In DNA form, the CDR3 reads TGTGCCAGTAGTCTGGGACAGACTAATGAAGCTTTCTTT. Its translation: CASSLGQTNEAFF. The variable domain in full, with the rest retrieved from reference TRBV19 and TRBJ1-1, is DGGITQSPKYLFRKEGQNVTLSCEQNLNHDAMYWYRQDPGQGLRLIYYSQIVNDFQKGDIAEGYSVSREKKESFPLTVTSAQKNPTAFYLCASSLGQTNEAFFGQGTRLTVV.